This T cell receptor (beta chain) was obtained from a study of T cell responses to AZD1222 COVID-19 vaccine. Study overall: Analyses pooled second doses at about 4 or about 12 weeks.

Points from the study as a whole: No day 14 peak samples; only post-peak repertoires were characterized.

About this clone itself: Its antigen is undetermined.

Assay used: immunoSEQ multiplex PCR; TCRdb lists only in-frame clones, some missing. The sample holds some 100,000 clones, around 90% seen once. This specimen was peripheral blood, taken on day 0 of AZD1222 vaccination. This receptor was taken from an adult in good health.

CDR3 sequence: CASSWSQNTEAFF. CDR3 sequence (DNA): TGTGCCAGCAGTTGGTCCCAGAACACTGAAGCTTTCTTT. The chain links TRBV27 to TRBJ1-1, with unresolved D. CDR1 and CDR2 from the germline V gene are MNHEY and SMNVEV (reference sequence). CDR3 length: 13 residues. Trimming removed 4 bases from V and 1 base from J, with 7 bases in between.